Each of the 23 T cell receptor beta chains below was sequenced from the same sample in a study of blood T cell repertoires in COVID-19 (dated by TCRdb to the early 2020s). Libraries were prepared through the immunoSEQ multiplex PCR assay. TCRdb limited this immuneACCESS table to in-frame rearrangements with V and J called. A share of clones is missing; checked studies link under half to unresolved V genes, and the rest is unexplained. This sample gives some 190,000 clones in total; more than 75% of them show up just once. Roughly a sixth of the sample goes to the ten largest clones. The sequencing input was PBMCs or T cells enriched from blood (not recorded which). Receptor source: a woman aged 50 to 60 with acute COVID-19.

The chain carries TRBV18 and TRBJ1-1; no reliable D call. Germline CDR1 is KGHSH and CDR2 is LQKENI. The CDR3 sequence is 16 residues long. V was clipped by 1 base and J by 1 base, with 13 bases between them. This chain's CDR3 is CASSPRRNLRNTEAFF. The CDR3 DNA sequence: TGTGCCAGCTCACCACGGCGGAACTTGAGGAACACTGAAGCTTTCTTT.

This chain joins TRBV2 and TRBJ2-5; 10 bases match TRBD2. J was trimmed by 3 bases and V by 6 bases; bases with no gene match: 7. The CDR3 consists of 15 residues. Germline-derived CDR1 and CDR2 are SNHLY and FYNNEI. CDR3 residues: CASRPRTSGKETQYF. DNA for the CDR3: TGTGCCAGCAGACCAAGGACTAGCGGAAAAGAGACCCAGTACTTC. Full variable domain (outside the CDR3, taken from reference TRBV2 and TRBJ2-5): EPEVTQTPSHQVTQMGQEVILRCVPISNHLYFYWYRQILGQKVEFLVSFYNNEISEKSEIFDDQFSVERPDGSNFTLKIRSTKLEDSAMYFCASRPRTSGKETQYFGPGTRLLVL.

The chain carries TRBV24-1 and TRBJ2-3; D possibly corresponds to TRBD2 (5 bases). In germline, CDR1 is KGHDR, CDR2 SFDVKD. CDR3 length equals 14 residues. V was cut by 4 bases and J by 0 bases, with 7 bases left in between. The CDR3 region is CATSEPGSTDTQYF. The CDR3, as DNA: TGTGCCACCAGTGAGCCGGGGAGCACAGATACGCAGTATTTT.

The chain uses TRBV19 and TRBJ2-5; 9 positions agree with TRBD1. This CDR3 comprises 13 residues. The V segment lost 6 bases and the J segment 4 bases; nucleotides outside the gene matches: 3. CDR1 and CDR2 (germline): LNHDA, SQIVND (reference sequence). This CDR3 is CASSRDRAETQYF. In nucleotides, the CDR3 is TGTGCCAGTAGCCGGGACAGGGCAGAGACCCAGTACTTC.

This clone has just a few counts. V gene TRBV4-3 combines with J gene TRBJ1-1, with D tentatively TRBD1 (5 bases). The germline CDR1 and CDR2 sequences are LGHNA and YSLEER. The CDR3 sequence is 16 residues long. Trimming left V 1 base short and J 5 bases short, with 17 bases between. This CDR3 is CASSQGAGGLGTEAFF. For the CDR3, the DNA is TGCGCCAGCAGCCAAGGGGCGGGGGGTTTAGGGACTGAAGCTTTCTTT.

The chain links TRBV6-1 to TRBJ1-1, with a tentative D call TRBD1 (5 bases). CDR1 MNHNS and CDR2 SASEGT come from the germline V gene. Trimming pared 1 base from V and 4 bases from J, leaving 10 bases between. The CDR3 spans 14 residues. The CDR3 loop reads CASSEVGGSTEAFF. The DNA for the CDR3 is TGTGCCAGCAGTGAAGTTGGGGGGTCCACTGAAGCTTTCTTT.

J is TRBJ1-1 and V is TRBV28; 8 bases agree with TRBD1. Germline CDR1 reads MDHEN; CDR2 reads SYDVKM. The V gene end was trimmed by 3 bases and the J gene end by 10 bases; junction bases not matched to a gene: 4. The CDR3 spans 12 residues. CDR3 DNA sequence: TGTGCCAGCAGTTTTTCAGGGGGCATAGCTTTCTTT. It is translated as CASSFSGGIAFF.

This sequence joins TRBV5-1 and TRBJ2-3; TRBD1 matches at 10 bases. CDR3 length equals 16 residues. J was trimmed by 2 bases and V by 4 bases; bases with no gene match: 7. Germline-derived CDR1 and CDR2 are SGHRS and YFSETQ. In DNA form, the CDR3 reads TGCGCCAGCAGCCCACACGGGACAGGGGCCACAGATACGCAGTATTTT. It is translated as CASSPHGTGATDTQYF.

The J gene is TRBJ2-4, the V gene TRBV28; 9 bases are a match to TRBD2. The CDR3 runs 15 residues. Per the germline V gene, CDR1 is MDHEN and CDR2 is SYDVKM. V was clipped by 4 bases and J by 7 bases; unmatched bases: 8. This chain's CDR3 is CASSSAGGPGNIQYF. The CDR3, as DNA: TGTGCCAGCAGTTCTGCGGGGGGGCCCGGTAACATTCAGTACTTC.

This clone was recorded a few times. This chain connects TRBV27 to TRBJ2-4, with 7 bases identical to TRBD1. V shed 2 bases and J 0 bases; nucleotides not matched to a gene: 4. Germline V CDR1 and CDR2: MNHEY, SMNVEV (reference sequence). The CDR3 spans 16 residues. CDR3 DNA: TGTGCCAGCAGTTTAGAGGGGGCAATAGCCAAAAACATTCAGTACTTC. Protein: CASSLEGAIAKNIQYF.

The chain carries TRBV2 and TRBJ2-7, with 12 bases fitting TRBD1. The junction had 8 bases not matched to a gene; V was cut back by 7 bases and J by 4 bases. CDR3 length: 15 amino acids. Per germline, CDR1 SNHLY and CDR2 FYNNEI. The CDR3 protein is CASTPGQGASYEQYV. CDR3 sequence (DNA): TGTGCCAGCACTCCGGGACAGGGGGCTTCATACGAGCAGTACGTC.

This rearrangement joins TRBV24-1 to TRBJ1-5, with TRBD1 matching 7 bases. The CDR3 consists of 16 residues. The germline CDR1 and CDR2 sequences are KGHDR and SFDVKD. V shed 4 bases and J 1 base; nucleotides not matched to a gene: 6. The DNA for the CDR3 is TGTGCCACCAGTGAAGCAGGGGGAGGAAGCAATCAGCCCCAGCATTTT. Amino acid sequence: CATSEAGGGSNQPQHF.

This chain links TRBV5-6 with TRBJ1-5; D not certain. V lost 4 bases and J 0 bases, leaving 8 bases between the germline ends. The CDR3 is 14 residues long. CDR1 is SGHDT, CDR2 YYEEEE, per germline. This chain's CDR3 is CASSESYSNQPQHF. CDR3 DNA sequence: TGTGCCAGCAGCGAGAGTTATAGCAATCAGCCCCAGCATTTT.

The chain employs TRBV18 and TRBJ2-1; a weak D match, TRBD2 (6 bases). The CDR3 spans 17 residues. The germline V and J ends were trimmed by 3 bases and 4 bases, with 19 bases remaining between them. CDR1 and CDR2 from the germline V gene are KGHSH and LQKENI. This CDR3 is CASSPRAPGTPYNEQFF. The CDR3 DNA is TGTGCCAGCTCACCCAGGGCCCCCGGGACTCCGTACAATGAGCAGTTCTTC.

The V and J genes are TRBV6-1 and TRBJ1-4, with TRBD1 as a possible D gene (5 bases). The length of the CDR3 is 15 residues. CDR1 and CDR2 from the germline V gene are MNHNS and SASEGT. The V and J ends lost 0 bases and 7 bases respectively, with 12 bases between them. DNA for the CDR3: TGTGCCAGCAGTGAAGCGCGGGGCGGTGCTGAAAAACTGTTTTTT. It specifies CASSEARGGAEKLFF.

This chain joins TRBV28 and TRBJ2-7; 7 bases map to TRBD1. CDR1 is MDHEN and CDR2 is SYDVKM in the germline V gene. V was clipped by 3 bases and J by 4 bases; unmatched bases: 3. The CDR3 runs to 13 residues. The CDR3 protein is CASSFSDRYEQYV. The CDR3 nucleotides are TGTGCCAGCAGTTTCTCGGACAGGTACGAGCAGTACGTC.

The chain combines TRBV19 with TRBJ2-1, with D perhaps matching TRBD2 (5 bases). The V gene lost 4 bases and the J gene lost 4 bases, with 14 bases spanning the gap. The CDR3 runs 15 residues. Germline V CDR1 and CDR2: LNHDA, SQIVND (reference sequence). The CDR3: CASSRADSKYNEQFF. The CDR3, as DNA: TGTGCCAGTAGTAGGGCGGACTCGAAGTACAATGAGCAGTTCTTC.

The chain carries TRBV28 and TRBJ1-3, with TRBD1 as a possible D gene (5 bases). CDR3 size: 14 residues. V was shortened by 7 bases and J by 4 bases, with 14 bases between the two germline ends. CDR1 is MDHEN and CDR2 is SYDVKM in the germline V gene. CDR3 DNA sequence: TGTGCCAGCACCCACGGAGGGGAGGGAAACACCATATATTTT. Translating it yields CASTHGGEGNTIYF.

The chain uses TRBV2 and TRBJ2-2; 11 nucleotides line up with TRBD2. The V segment lost 4 bases and the J segment 5 bases; nucleotides outside the gene matches: 3. The length of the CDR3 is 15 residues. Germline V gene sequence: CDR1 SNHLY, CDR2 FYNNEI. CDR3 sequence (DNA): TGTGCCAGCAGTGGCCTAGCGGGGGGTACCGGGGAGCTGTTTTTT. This translates into CASSGLAGGTGELFF.

A few counts support this clone. Other DNA sequences in the sample encode the same CDR3. This chain joins TRBV5-1 and TRBJ1-3, with a possible D match to TRBD1 (5 bases). There are 13 residues in the CDR3. Germline CDR1 and CDR2: SGHRS and YFSETQ. V lost 4 bases and J 3 bases, leaving 8 bases between the germline ends. Here the CDR3 DNA reads TGCGCCAGCAGCGTCGACAGTGGAAACACCATATATTTT. Its translation is CASSVDSGNTIYF.

The chain uses TRBV5-4 and TRBJ2-5, with D possibly matching TRBD1 (5 bases). CDR3 length: 12 amino acids. Germline CDR1 reads SGHNT; CDR2 reads YYREEE (reference sequence). The V end was cut by 6 bases, the J end by 5 bases, with 11 bases between. This CDR3 is CASKGVGETQYF. The CDR3 region has the DNA TGTGCCAGCAAAGGGGTGGGGGAGACCCAGTACTTC.

Here the CDR3 reads CASSRGGFPGTYSNQPQHF. CDR3 nucleotide sequence: TGTGCCAGCAGCCGAGGCGGGTTCCCCGGAACTTATAGCAATCAGCCCCAGCATTTT. The chain recombines TRBV6-6 with TRBJ1-5; the D is unclear. Germline V CDR1 and CDR2: MNHNY, SVGAGI (reference sequence). V lost 6 bases and J 0 bases, leaving 24 bases between the germline ends. This CDR3 is built from 19 residues.

The rearrangement joins TRBV19 to TRBJ1-5, with D possibly TRBD1 on 6 matching bases. Trimming removed 9 bases at V and 1 base at J, with 16 bases between. This CDR3 has 15 residues. Germline CDR1 LNHDA, CDR2 SQIVND (reference sequence). The CDR3 nucleotides read TGTGCCAGCGACCCAGGGGAAATCAGCAATCAGCCCCAGCATTTT. This gives the protein CASDPGEISNQPQHF.